Each of the 22 T cell receptor beta chains below was sequenced from the same sample in a study of response to subunit inactivated influenza vaccine. Each CDR3 protein gets one entry after TCRdb re-called the RT-PCR reads with MiXCR. This table has 500,000 to 600,000 distinct CDR3 sequences, more than 15% appearing once. Here the sequenced sample was CD4+ T cells sorted from PBMCs, taken around 2 years after vaccination. Receptors originate from a man aged 45-69 years who received an inactivated influenza vaccine.

This clonotype was seen only a few times. V usage is TRBV24-1 and J usage is TRBJ1-2, with unresolved D. Germline V gene sequence: CDR1 KGHDR, CDR2 SFDVKD. This CDR3 has 12 amino acids. Trimming took 4 bases from V and 4 from J, leaving 6 bases between them. Written as DNA, the CDR3 is TGTGCCACCAGTGACGGGCGCTATGGCTACACCTTC. As protein: CATSDGRYGYTF.

This clonotype came up a few times. The rearrangement links TRBV4-2 to TRBJ2-7; D is unclear. CDR3 length equals 12 residues. Germline lookup yields CDR1 LGHNA and CDR2 YNFKEQ. V lost 0 bases and J lost 9, with 9 bases in between. CDR3 nucleotide sequence: TGTGCCAGCAGCCAAGATCGCACGGCGCAGTACTTC. Translated: CASSQDRTAQYF.

The chain couples TRBV12-3 or TRBV12-4 to TRBJ1-5; 7 nucleotides match TRBD1. The CDR3 loop spans 15 amino acids. The V gene end was trimmed by 8 bases and the J gene end by 7 bases; junction bases not matched to a gene: 14. The CDR3 protein is CASRDKQGKGQPQHF. DNA for the CDR3: TGTGCCAGCCGAGACAAACAGGGGAAGGGACAGCCCCAGCATTTT.

There are a few counts of this clonotype. The gene calls are TRBV7-7 and TRBJ2-5; TRBD2 matches at 11 bases. The CDR3 consists of 15 residues. CDR1 and CDR2 from the germline V gene are SSHAT and FNYEAQ (reference sequence). Trimming cost V 6 bases and J 1 base; bases outside gene matches: 4. Here the CDR3 DNA reads TGTGCCAGCAGTAGGACTAGCGGGCCCCAAGAGACCCAGTACTTC. Amino acid sequence: CASSRTSGPQETQYF.

This clonotype was observed a handful of times. The CDR3 bases are TGTGCCAGCAGCATACGCCCCGCTAGCGGGATCTCCTACAATGAGCAGTTCTTC. Translated, it gives CASSIRPASGISYNEQFF. The chain is built from TRBV7-6 and TRBJ2-1, with 9 bases matching TRBD2. V was clipped by 5 bases and J by 0 bases; unmatched bases: 11. The germline gives CDR1 SGHVS, CDR2 FNYEAQ. This CDR3 is built from 18 residues.

This clonotype appeared a few times. J is TRBJ1-1 and V is TRBV6-5; D unclear. The CDR3 length is 12 residues. CDR1 and CDR2 (germline): MNHEY, SVGAGI. Trimming cost V 10 bases and J 1 base, with 10 bases left between them. CDR3 region: CAIGGENTEAFF. DNA of the CDR3: TGTGCCATCGGCGGAGAGAACACTGAAGCTTTCTTT.

The chain links TRBV29-1 to TRBJ1-1, with 7 bases fitting TRBD1. The J segment lost 1 base and the V segment lost 5 bases, leaving 1 base of the junction unmatched. CDR1 SQVTM and CDR2 ANQGSEA come from the germline V gene. The CDR3 has 12 residues. CDR3 sequence (DNA): TGCAGCGTTTGGACAGGGAACACTGAAGCTTTCTTT. This encodes CSVWTGNTEAFF.

This chain joins TRBV5-1 and TRBJ2-7; 8 bases are a match to TRBD1. This CDR3 region has 15 residues. The germline V gene has CDR1 SGHRS and CDR2 YFSETQ. After removal of 2 bases from V and 2 bases from J, the junction contained 6 bases not matched to a gene. Here the CDR3 DNA reads TGCGCCAGCAGCTTAGGGGGACAGGATCCCTACGAGCAGTACTTC. It specifies CASSLGGQDPYEQYF. The entire variable domain, with the rest obtained from reference TRBV5-1 and TRBJ2-7, is as follows: KAGVTQTPRYLIKTRGQQVTLSCSPISGHRSVSWYQQTPGQGLQFLFEYFSETQRNKGNFPGRFSGRQFSNSRSEMNVSTLELGDSALYLCASSLGGQDPYEQYFGPGTRLTVT.

This chain links TRBV5-1 with TRBJ2-2; 7 nucleotides match TRBD1. J was trimmed by 8 bases and V by 4 bases; bases with no gene match: 5. This CDR3 is 13 amino acids long. Per the germline V gene, CDR1 is SGHRS and CDR2 is YFSETQ. The CDR3 here is CASSRDSPGELFF. CDR3 nucleotide sequence: TGCGCCAGCAGCCGGGACAGTCCTGGGGAGCTGTTTTTT.

The V and J genes are TRBV5-1 and TRBJ2-2, with TRBD2 matching over 14 bases. Per germline, CDR1 SGHRS and CDR2 YFSETQ. This CDR3 is 17 amino acids long. The ends lost 3 bases at V and 2 bases at J; junction bases unmatched: 3. In nucleotides, the CDR3 is TGCGCCAGCAGCTCGACTAGCGGGGGGGGCAACACCGGGGAGCTGTTTTTT. Protein product: CASSSTSGGGNTGELFF. Full variable domain (rest looked up from reference TRBV5-1 and TRBJ2-2): KAGVTQTPRYLIKTRGQQVTLSCSPISGHRSVSWYQQTPGQGLQFLFEYFSETQRNKGNFPGRFSGRQFSNSRSEMNVSTLELGDSALYLCASSSTSGGGNTGELFFGEGSRLTVL.

This clonotype was seen a few times. This chain connects TRBV10-1 to TRBJ2-3; D not certain. V dropped 3 bases and J dropped 0 bases, with 10 bases sitting between them. CDR1 is WNHNN, CDR2 SYGVQD, per germline (reference sequence). The CDR3 runs to 15 residues. CDR3 amino acids: CASSEQQTSTDTQYF. The CDR3 bases are TGCGCCAGCAGTGAACAGCAAACTAGCACAGATACGCAGTATTTT.

This clonotype was seen a few times. The gene calls are TRBV20-1 and TRBJ1-5; D is unclear. CDR1 DFQATT and CDR2 SNEGSKA come from the germline V gene (reference sequence). V was clipped by 3 bases and J by 4 bases, with 10 bases between them. CDR3 size: 13 residues. DNA of the CDR3: TGCAGTGCTAGTTATTATGGGAATCAGCCCCAGCATTTT. Protein sequence: CSASYYGNQPQHF.

This clonotype was recorded at least ten times. At one end, the junction sequence differs from germline, possibly due to a read error. The rearrangement joins TRBV20-1 to TRBJ2-7; 9 nucleotides agree with TRBD1. Germline V gene sequence: CDR1 DFQATT, CDR2 SNEGSKA (reference sequence). The CDR3 loop spans 14 amino acids. CDR3 DNA: TGCAGTGCAAGAGACAGGGGGAAGGCCTACGAGCAGTACTTC. Its protein is CSARDRGKAYEQYF.

CDR3 amino acids: CASSQDDSWIGELFF. Written as DNA, the CDR3 is TGCGCCAGCAGCCAAGACGACTCCTGGATCGGGGAGCTGTTTTTT. The chain links TRBV4-3 to TRBJ2-2; D unclear. Germline CDR1 is LGHNA and CDR2 is YSLEER. The CDR3 spans 15 residues. V was clipped by 0 bases and J by 7 bases, with 12 bases between them.

This clonotype was detected a few times. The chain has TRBV20-1 and TRBJ1-5, with TRBD1 matching 12 bases. V shed 6 bases, J shed 6 bases, and the junction held 12 bases outside the gene matches. This CDR3 has 16 residues. CDR1 is DFQATT and CDR2 is SNEGSKA in the germline V gene (reference sequence). CDR3 amino acids: CSAPGTGGNGGQPQHF. In DNA, the CDR3 is TGCAGTGCGCCCGGGACAGGGGGCAATGGAGGTCAGCCCCAGCATTTT.

The chain couples TRBV9 to TRBJ2-5; D may match TRBD1 or TRBD2 (5 bases each). Trimming shortened V by 0 bases and J by 5 bases, and 11 bases separated the two germline ends. The germline V gene has CDR1 SGDLS and CDR2 YYNGEE. This CDR3 has 14 residues. The CDR3 DNA reads as TGTGCCAGCAGCGTAGAGGGGCGCGGGGAGACCCAGTACTTC. Protein sequence: CASSVEGRGETQYF.

The chain has TRBV6-5 and TRBJ2-5; 7 nucleotides align to TRBD2. The CDR3 contains 15 residues. Germline assignment: CDR1 MNHEY and CDR2 SVGAGI. V lost 2 bases to trimming and J lost 1 base; unmatched junction nucleotides: 4. Written as DNA, the CDR3 is TGTGCCAGCAGTTACCCTAGCGGAGGCCAAGAGACCCAGTACTTC. Amino acids: CASSYPSGGQETQYF.

The chain employs TRBV20-1 and TRBJ2-3; D may match TRBD1 or TRBD2 (5 bases each). The length of the CDR3 is 17 residues. V lost 0 bases to trimming and J lost 3 bases, with 19 bases between them. Germline CDR1 is DFQATT and CDR2 is SNEGSKA (reference sequence). CDR3 in amino acids: CSARDPEAGSLTDTQYF. CDR3 DNA: TGCAGTGCTAGAGATCCGGAGGCAGGGTCTTTGACAGATACGCAGTATTTT.

This clonotype was counted only a few times. This chain uses TRBV2 with TRBJ2-5; D is uncertain. The V end was cut by 4 bases, the J end by 7 bases, with 13 bases between. This CDR3 has 13 residues. In germline, CDR1 is SNHLY, CDR2 FYNNEI. CDR3 in amino acids: CASSVGPPGTQYF. The CDR3 DNA is TGTGCCAGCAGTGTCGGGCCTCCCGGGACCCAGTACTTC. The whole variable domain, remainder taken from reference TRBV2 and TRBJ2-5, is EPEVTQTPSHQVTQMGQEVILRCVPISNHLYFYWYRQILGQKVEFLVSFYNNEISEKSEIFDDQFSVERPDGSNFTLKIRSTKLEDSAMYFCASSVGPPGTQYFGPGTRLLVL.

This clonotype was seen a handful of times. The chain combines TRBV9 with TRBJ2-7; a weak D match, TRBD1 (6 bases). Looked up from germline, CDR1 is SGDLS and CDR2 is YYNGEE. Trimming removed 0 bases from V and 3 bases from J, with 13 bases in between. The CDR3 is made up of 15 amino acids. The CDR3 region has the DNA TGTGCCAGCAGCGTAGCAACAGGGTACGGCTACGAGCAGTACTTC. Translation: CASSVATGYGYEQYF.

The chain joins TRBV20-1 to TRBJ1-1, with D possibly TRBD1 on 5 matching bases. Trimming took off 6 bases at V and 3 bases at J, with 20 bases between the two ends. In germline, CDR1 is DFQATT, CDR2 SNEGSKA (reference sequence). The CDR3 is 15 residues long. CDR3 sequence (DNA): TGCAGTGCACCACGGGATGGGGGTTTAGACACTGAAGCTTTCTTT. Its protein is CSAPRDGGLDTEAFF.

This clonotype has only a few counts. This chain uses TRBV5-3 with TRBJ2-7; D is undetermined. TRBV5-3 is placed among ORFs of uncertain function. The CDR3 length is 11 residues. V lost 4 bases to trimming and J lost 3 bases, with 5 bases between them. CDR3 in amino acids: CARSSFYEQYF. The CDR3, as DNA: TGTGCCAGAAGCAGCTTCTACGAGCAGTACTTC.